Listed below are T cell receptor beta chains from one sample, sequenced in a study of OX40 agonist ivuxolimab in advanced cancers. Method: immunoSEQ multiplex PCR; TCRdb's copy keeps in-frame clones and lacks some. The sample contains 53,000 or so clones, 75% to 85% of which appear only once. The specimen was CD4+ or CD8+ T cells sorted from blood, collected in a trial of the OX40 agonist ivuxolimab. The origin of the receptors is an adult with an advanced solid tumor such as melanoma, head and neck, liver or kidney cancer. Both conserved end residues are part of each CDR3. D genes are given only for firm matches. Some rows mark clone size as missing; the rest say once, few, many or name a class of expanded clone.

>TRBJ1-1|-|TRBV5-1|-
TGCGCCAGCAGCTTGACAGAAAACACTGAAGCTTTCTTT
CASSLTENTEAFF
>TRBJ2-2|once|TRBV11-1|-
TGTGCCAGCAGCCAGCGACCTACCGGGGAGCTGTTTTTT
CASSQRPTGELFF
>TRBJ1-3|once|TRBV9|-
TGTGCCAGCAGCGTAGCGGTCGGGGCCGGAAACACCATATATTTT
CASSVAVGAGNTIYF
>TRBJ2-3|-|TRBV5-8|-
TGTGCCAGCAGCTTGTGGCGCGGGCTCGACACAGATACGCAGTATTTT
CASSLWRGLDTDTQYF
>TRBJ2-3|-|TRBV28|TRBD1
TGTGCCAGCAGTTTAGGGACAGGGATTACAGATACGCAGTATTTT
CASSLGTGITDTQYF
>TRBJ1-2|-|TRBV5-1|TRBD1
TGCGCCAGCAGCTTACAGGGGGACTATGGCTACACCTTC
CASSLQGDYGYTF
>TRBJ2-2|once|TRBV9|-
TGTGCCAGCAGCGTAGTAAAGGGCCGTAACACCGGGGAGCTGTTTTTT
CASSVVKGRNTGELFF
>TRBJ2-3|-|TRBV12-5|-
TGTGCTAGTGTGGGGTGGGAAGCAGATACGCAGTATTTT
CASVGWEADTQYF
>TRBJ2-5|-|TRBV7-2|TRBD2
TGTGCCAGCAGCTTAGATCCTAGGCATAGCGGGGGTTTGGGGAAGACCCAGTACTTC
CASSLDPRHSGGLGKTQYF
>TRBJ2-7|medium-sized|TRBV6-5|TRBD1
TGTGCCAGCAGTGCCGGGACAGGCATCCGTTTAGACTTC
CASSAGTGIRLDF
>TRBJ2-1|-|TRBV7-2|-
TGTGCCAGCAGCTTAATGGTCGGGGGAACCTACAATGAGCAGTTCTTC
CASSLMVGGTYNEQFF
>TRBJ2-7|-|TRBV29-1|-
TGCAGCGTTGGGGGGGGAGACAGGGGCCACTCCTACGAGCAGTACTTC
CSVGGGDRGHSYEQYF
>TRBJ1-2|-|TRBV5-6|TRBD1
TGTGCCAGCAGTCGGGACAGGGGGGGCTATGGCTACACCTTC
CASSRDRGGYGYTF
>TRBJ2-3|-|TRBV7-9|TRBD2
TGTGCCAGCAGCTTAGGACTAGCGGGGGGCCGCTTCCCTTCTCATACGCAGTATTTT
CASSLGLAGGRFPSHTQYF
>TRBJ2-2|-|TRBV5-1|-
TGCGCCACCAATCCGGGACCCAACACCGGGGAGCTGTTTTTT
CATNPGPNTGELFF
>TRBJ2-5|-|TRBV7-2|-
TGTGCCAGCAGCCACAGGGACGGGGAGACCCAGTACTTC
CASSHRDGETQYF
>TRBJ1-2|-|TRBV7-2|TRBD1
TGTGCCAGCAGCTTAACACGGTCCCCAGGGGGTGGCTACACCTTC
CASSLTRSPGGGYTF
>TRBJ2-6|-|TRBV7-9|-
TGTGCCAGCGCAAGGACAAATCTCAACTCTGGGGCCAACGTCCTGACTTTC
CASARTNLNSGANVLTF
>TRBJ1-2|once|TRBV5-4|TRBD1
TGTGCCAGCAGGCCCGGGACAGAAGGCGGCTACACCTTC
CASRPGTEGGYTF
>TRBJ2-5|-|TRBV19|TRBD2
TGTGCCAGTACCTCCCTAGCGGGAGGGCCCGTGGAGACCCAGTACTTC
CASTSLAGGPVETQYF
>TRBJ2-7|few|TRBV19|-
TGTGCCAGTAGTCCCTCCACGACCTCGGGGGAGCAGTACTTC
CASSPSTTSGEQYF
>TRBJ1-2|-|TRBV9|-
TGTGCCAGCAGCGTAGGACCAGGTGAGGGTGAAGGCTACACCTTC
CASSVGPGEGEGYTF
>TRBJ1-4|-|TRBV6-4|-
TGTGCCAGCAGCTTCAGTGCAACTAATGAAAAACTGTTTTTT
CASSFSATNEKLFF
>TRBJ1-5|-|TRBV2|-
TGTGCCAGCAGTCTGGTCCATTATAGCAATCAGCCCCAGCATTTT
CASSLVHYSNQPQHF
>TRBJ1-3|-|TRBV28|-
TGTGCCAGCCGCGGAAACACCATATATTTT
CASRGNTIYF
>TRBJ2-4|once|TRBV21-1|-
TGTGCCAGCAGCAAGGGACGATCAGTAGCCAAAAACATTCAGTACTTC
CASSKGRSVAKNIQYF
>TRBJ2-7|many|TRBV10-2|-
TGCGCCAGCAGTGCAGACCAGGGGCCGTACTACGAGCAGTACTTC
CASSADQGPYYEQYF
>TRBJ2-3|-|TRBV30|TRBD2
TGTGCCTGGAGTCGCCCCCGTAGGGCTAGCGGTAGCACAGATACGCAGTATTTT
CAWSRPRRASGSTDTQYF
>TRBJ2-1|-|TRBV5-1|-
TGCGCCAGCAGCTTGGTAGGGACGGAATACAATGAGCAGTTCTTC
CASSLVGTEYNEQFF
>TRBJ1-1|few|TRBV21-1|-
TGTGCCAGCAGACCGGGACAGGGGTCCTTGAACACTGAAGCTTTCTTT
CASRPGQGSLNTEAFF
>TRBJ1-4|-|TRBV10-3|-
TGTGCCATCAGTGCCTCCGCGGCGGGGGCAACTAATGAAAAACTGTTTTTT
CAISASAAGATNEKLFF
>TRBJ2-7|-|TRBV19|-
TGTGCCAGTAGTATAGTCACCTACGAGCAGTACTTC
CASSIVTYEQYF
>TRBJ1-4|-|TRBV6-5|-
TGTGCCAGCAGTACCAGGTTTAATGAAAAACTGTTTTTT
CASSTRFNEKLFF
>TRBJ2-7|-|TRBV18|-
TGTGCCAGCTCTCCCAGGGGGGGTGAGCAGTACTTC
CASSPRGGEQYF
>TRBJ2-1|-|TRBV11-3|TRBD2
TGTGCCAGCAGCTTAGGCCAGGGCGGGAGGCATGAGCAGTTCTTC
CASSLGQGGRHEQFF
>TRBJ1-4|-|TRBV28|TRBD1
TGTGCCAGCAGTCAACAGGGGCCGAGTGAAAAACTGTTTTTT
CASSQQGPSEKLFF
>TRBJ1-1|-|TRBV5-1|-
TGCGCCAGCACCCAGGGACGGCAGAACACTGAAGCTTTCTTT
CASTQGRQNTEAFF
>TRBJ2-5|once|TRBV5-1|-
TGCGCCAGCAGCTTGGTCTCGAAGGGCCTGGACCAAGAGACCCAGTACTTC
CASSLVSKGLDQETQYF
>TRBJ1-1|-|TRBV16|-
TGTGCCAGCAGCCCCGGGGGTGGGAGGGGACGATCGAACACTGAAGCTTTCTTT
CASSPGGGRGRSNTEAFF
>TRBJ2-1|-|TRBV7-2|TRBD2
TGTGCCAGCAGTCAAATCGTCTTAGCGGGGGATGAGCAGTTCTTC
CASSQIVLAGDEQFF
>TRBJ2-3|-|TRBV6-6|TRBD1
TGTGCCAGCAGGTCGGGACAGGTAGATACGCAGTATTTT
CASRSGQVDTQYF
>TRBJ2-6|-|TRBV19|-
TGTGCCAGTGCCTTTCCCGGGGCCAACGTCCTGACTTTC
CASAFPGANVLTF
>TRBJ2-5|medium-sized|TRBV9|-
TGTGCCAGCAGCGTAGCCGGGGGAGAGACCCAGTACTTC
CASSVAGGETQYF
>TRBJ1-1|-|TRBV5-6|-
TGTGCCAGCAACTGGGGCCGGGGACGAAAAGCTTTCTTT
CASNWGRGRKAFF
>TRBJ2-3|-|TRBV7-8|TRBD2
TGTGCCAGCAGCTTTGGACTAGCGGGGGGTATAGATACGCAGTATTTT
CASSFGLAGGIDTQYF
>TRBJ2-1|-|TRBV6-6|TRBD2
TGTGCCAGCAGTTACCAAGTAGCGGGATATGAGCAGTTCTTC
CASSYQVAGYEQFF
>TRBJ2-3|-|TRBV19|TRBD2
TGTGCCAGTAGTTTAGCGGGAGGGGCAGATACGCAGTATTTT
CASSLAGGADTQYF
>TRBJ1-2|once|TRBV14|-
TGTGCCAGCAGCCCTGACCTTCCCAGAATGGTTACTAACTATGGCTACACCTTC
CASSPDLPRMVTNYGYTF